These 27 T cell receptor beta chains were sequenced from one sample in a study of human T cells and chemical hapten exposure. Time point meaning: patch test 2, 6 weeks after DPC sensitization. Described treatment: therapeutic diphenylcyclopropenone sensitization with weekly scalp DPC. In TCRdb, the RACE reads were re-called with MiXCR into one record per CDR3 protein. The sample lists about 350,000 distinct CDR3 sequences; around 6% were seen once. The sequenced sample was whole blood, obtained in connection with sensitization to the hapten diphenylcyclopropenone (DPC). Source of these receptors: a woman aged 18-29 years with alopecia areata. Some clones in this sample may be carry-over from other donors' samples.

This clonotype was found a few times. The rearrangement uses TRBV12-3 or TRBV12-4 and TRBJ2-4; perhaps D is TRBD1 or TRBD2 (5 bases each). This CDR3 is built from 13 residues. V was clipped by 3 bases and J by 6 bases, with 9 bases between them. CDR3 region: CASSFEGRNIQYF. CDR3 in DNA: TGTGCCAGCAGTTTTGAGGGGCGAAACATTCAGTACTTC.

The chain recombines TRBV6-2 or TRBV6-3 with TRBJ2-3; D might be TRBD2 (6 bases). The germline V gene has CDR1 MNHEY and CDR2 SVGEGT. The CDR3 contains 14 residues. Trimming left V 0 bases short and J 4 bases short, with 8 bases between. CDR3 residues: CASSYSLAPDTQYF. CDR3 DNA sequence: TGTGCCAGCAGTTACTCACTAGCCCCAGATACGCAGTATTTT.

This chain connects TRBV29-1 to TRBJ1-4, with 9 nucleotides matching TRBD1. Looked up from germline, CDR1 is SQVTM and CDR2 is ANQGSEA. This CDR3 is 14 amino acids long. The trim removed 4 bases at V and 8 bases at J, leaving 8 bases unmatched. For the CDR3, the DNA is TGCAGCGTTGCCCGGACAGGGGTTGGGGAAAAACTGTTTTTT. It is translated as CSVARTGVGEKLFF.

In this sample, this clonotype turned up many times. The gene calls are TRBV4-2 and TRBJ2-1; TRBD2 matches at 13 bases. The CDR3 loop spans 18 amino acids. Trimming took 0 bases from V and 6 from J; bases not matched to a gene: 8. Germline V lookup: CDR1 LGHNA, CDR2 YNFKEQ. CDR3 loop: CASSQDQTSGGAFNEQFF. The DNA of the CDR3 is TGTGCCAGCAGCCAAGATCAAACTAGCGGGGGGGCTTTCAATGAGCAGTTCTTC.

Only a few counts were recorded for this clonotype. The chain uses TRBV12-3 or TRBV12-4 and TRBJ2-1; maybe TRBD2 (6 bases). There are 13 residues in the CDR3. V gave up 11 bases and J gave up 4 bases, with 15 bases separating them. The CDR3 protein is CAAGQAEYNEQFF. The CDR3 DNA follows: TGTGCCGCGGGGCAGGCGGAGTACAATGAGCAGTTCTTC.

The J gene is TRBJ1-1, the V gene TRBV5-4, with unresolved D. Germline V CDR1 and CDR2: SGHNT, YYREEE (reference sequence). There are 13 residues in the CDR3. Deletions cut 0 bases from V and 7 bases from J, with 10 bases between. CDR3 nucleotides: TGTGCCAGCAGCTTGGCCGCAGGAGTTGAAGCTTTCTTT. It is translated as CASSLAAGVEAFF.

This clonotype was seen at least ten times. The CDR3 spells CASSLVADNSPLHF. The CDR3 nucleotides are TGCGCCAGCAGCTTGGTGGCAGATAATTCACCCCTCCACTTT. V and J are TRBV5-1 and TRBJ1-6, with unresolved D. Deletions cut 0 bases from V and 5 bases from J, with 6 bases between. The germline V gene encodes CDR1 SGHRS and CDR2 YFSETQ. This CDR3 region has 14 residues.

This clonotype appeared many times. The chain employs TRBV6-5 and TRBJ1-2; 8 bases are shared with TRBD1. Trimming at V came to 0 bases and at J to 7 bases, leaving 4 bases not matched to a gene. From germline, CDR1 is MNHEY and CDR2 SVGAGI. The CDR3 runs 14 residues. CDR3 loop: CASSYSRGLIGYTF. The CDR3 DNA reads as TGTGCCAGCAGTTACTCCAGGGGGCTGATTGGCTACACCTTC.

The chain uses TRBV6-2 or TRBV6-3 and TRBJ2-5; 10 nucleotides agree with TRBD1. Trimming at V came to 6 bases and at J to 4 bases, leaving 11 bases not matched to a gene. The CDR3 runs to 16 residues. Germline CDR1 and CDR2: MNHEY and SVGEGT. CDR3 residues: CASRRRQGARGETQYF. DNA of the CDR3: TGTGCCAGCAGACGACGACAGGGGGCACGCGGAGAGACCCAGTACTTC.

V is TRBV27 and J is TRBJ1-1; D uncertain. CDR1 is MNHEY, CDR2 SMNVEV, per germline (reference sequence). This CDR3 has 13 residues. Trimming removed 5 bases from V and 5 bases from J, with 12 bases in between. DNA for the CDR3: TGTGCCAGCAGTCCCCTGTATAATACTGAAGCTTTCTTT. Its protein is CASSPLYNTEAFF.

At least ten counts were recorded for this clonotype. The J gene is TRBJ1-6, the V gene TRBV5-6; D is possibly TRBD1 (5 bases). Germline assignment: CDR1 SGHDT and CDR2 YYEEEE. This CDR3 contains 15 residues. The V end was cut by 4 bases, the J end by 6 bases, with 14 bases between. CDR3 coding DNA: TGTGCCAGCAGCCGAACGGGACGGATTAATTCACCCCTCCACTTT. Amino acids: CASSRTGRINSPLHF. The full variable domain, with the rest looked up from reference TRBV5-6 and TRBJ1-6, is DAGVTQSPTHLIKTRGQQVTLRCSPKSGHDTVSWYQQALGQGPQFIFQYYEEEERQRGNFPDRFSGHQFPNYSSELNVNALLLGDSALYLCASSRTGRINSPLHFGNGTRLTVT.

This clonotype was counted many times. V usage is TRBV12-3 or TRBV12-4 and J usage is TRBJ1-5; D call uncertain. The CDR3 is made up of 13 amino acids. V was cut by 1 base and J by 5 bases, with 6 bases left in between. CDR3 in DNA: TGTGCCAGCAGTTTAGAAAGGGATCAGCCCCAGCATTTT. Amino acids: CASSLERDQPQHF.

The CDR3 nucleotides are TGCAGTGCTAGAGCAGTACAGGGATCCTACGAGCAGTACTTC. Translated: CSARAVQGSYEQYF. This rearrangement joins TRBV20-1 to TRBJ2-7; D might be TRBD1 (6 bases). The length of the CDR3 is 14 residues. The germline gives CDR1 DFQATT, CDR2 SNEGSKA (reference sequence). V was cut by 1 base and J by 1 base, with 11 bases left in between.

This sequence joins TRBV3-1 and TRBJ2-4, with TRBD2 identical over 10 bases. Trimming cost V 4 bases and J 5 bases; bases outside gene matches: 8. From germline, CDR1 is LGHDT and CDR2 YNNKEL (reference sequence). The CDR3 spans 16 residues. The CDR3 sequence: CASSLERGGRENIQYF. The CDR3 DNA reads as TGTGCCAGCAGCCTCGAGCGGGGGGGAAGAGAAAACATTCAGTACTTC.

This clonotype was found many times. This chain links TRBV27 with TRBJ2-5; D not resolved. CDR1 is MNHEY and CDR2 is SMNVEV in the germline V gene (reference sequence). The V end was cut by 7 bases, the J end by 2 bases, with 5 bases between. This CDR3 has 11 amino acids. CDR3 loop: CASTPQETQYF. The CDR3 bases are TGTGCCAGCACTCCGCAAGAGACCCAGTACTTC.

The DNA of the CDR3 is TGTGCCAGCAGTGCCCGGGACAGGGGTTCTGAAAAACTGTTTTTT. Its protein product is CASSARDRGSEKLFF. The chain combines TRBV6-1 with TRBJ1-4; TRBD1 matches 10 bases. The V gene end was trimmed by 4 bases and the J gene end by 7 bases; junction bases not matched to a gene: 6. Germline CDR1 and CDR2: MNHNS and SASEGT. The CDR3 is 15 amino acids.

This chain links TRBV5-6 with TRBJ2-2; 8 bases match TRBD2. Looked up from germline, CDR1 is SGHDT and CDR2 is YYEEEE. The trim removed 3 bases at V and 4 bases at J, leaving 8 bases unmatched. The CDR3 is 16 amino acids. In nucleotides, the CDR3 is TGTGCCAGCAGCTGGAGCATAGCGGGGTTCACCGGGGAGCTGTTTTTT. Its protein is CASSWSIAGFTGELFF.

In its sample, this clonotype was seen many times. The chain employs TRBV12-3 or TRBV12-4 and TRBJ2-7; 10 nucleotides align to TRBD1. The CDR3 length is 14 residues. J lost 5 bases, V lost 5 bases, and 6 bases had no gene match. CDR3 sequence (DNA): TGTGCCAGCAGTCTTACGACAGGGGGCCACGAGCAGTACTTC. This translates into CASSLTTGGHEQYF.

This clonotype appeared many times. J is TRBJ2-7 and V is TRBV6-2 or TRBV6-3, with D perhaps matching TRBD1 or TRBD2 (5 bases each). V was pared by 7 bases and J by 3 bases, with 22 bases between. Germline V gene lookup returns CDR1 MNHEY and CDR2 SVGEGT. This CDR3 comprises 16 residues. The CDR3 bases are TGTGCCAGCACCCTACTCCCGGGACCAAAGTACTACGAGCAGTACTTC. Translating gives CASTLLPGPKYYEQYF.

The sample holds many counts of this clonotype. The rearrangement links TRBV7-2 to TRBJ2-1, with 13 bases that match TRBD2. This CDR3 has 18 residues. The V gene's germline CDR1 is SGHTA and CDR2 FQGNSA. The ends lost 5 bases at V and 0 bases at J; junction bases unmatched: 7. CDR3 bases: TGTGCCAGCAGCCTCGGACTAGCGGGGGTCAGCTCCTACAATGAGCAGTTCTTC. Its translation: CASSLGLAGVSSYNEQFF.

V gene TRBV4-1 combines with J gene TRBJ1-6; no definite D call. Germline lookup yields CDR1 MGHRA and CDR2 YSYEKL. The CDR3 consists of 16 residues. Trimming removed 5 bases at V and 9 bases at J, with 20 bases between. CDR3 nucleotide sequence: TGCGCCAGCAGCACCCGCCCCCCCCGTGAGCCTTCACCCCTCCACTTT. Translated, it gives CASSTRPPREPSPLHF.

The chain joins TRBV27 to TRBJ2-5, with no clear D. The V end lost 7 bases, the J end lost 2 bases, and 5 bases lay between the germline ends. CDR1 and CDR2 from the germline V gene are MNHEY and SMNVEV (reference sequence). The CDR3 covers 11 residues. The CDR3 loop reads CASKAQETQYF. DNA of the CDR3: TGTGCCAGCAAGGCGCAAGAGACCCAGTACTTC.

The V and J genes are TRBV20-1 and TRBJ2-3; D unclear. Germline-derived CDR1 and CDR2 are DFQATT and SNEGSKA (reference sequence). The V end lost 0 bases, the J end lost 6 bases, and 16 bases lay between the germline ends. This CDR3 is 15 amino acids long. As DNA, the CDR3 is TGCAGTGCTAGAGACGTAGCTCCTCAACGGGATACGCAGTATTTT. Encoded protein: CSARDVAPQRDTQYF.

The chain joins TRBV7-2 to TRBJ1-1; possibly TRBD1 for D (6 bases). Germline CDR1 is SGHTA and CDR2 is FQGNSA. V was cut by 6 bases and J by 7 bases, with 15 bases left in between. The CDR3 extends over 13 amino acids. The CDR3 DNA is TGTGCCAGCAGACTCAACAGGGAAAGTGAAGCTTTCTTT. Amino acid sequence: CASRLNRESEAFF. Full variable domain (outside the CDR3, taken from reference TRBV7-2 and TRBJ1-1): GAGVSQSPSNKVTEKGKDVELRCDPISGHTALYWYRQSLGQGLEFLIYFQGNSAPDKSGLPSDRFSAERTGGSVSTLTIQRTQQEDSAVYLCASRLNRESEAFFGQGTRLTVV.

This clonotype was observed at least ten times. The chain joins TRBV27 to TRBJ2-7, with TRBD2 identical over 13 bases. V gave up 6 bases and J gave up 2 bases; unmatched junction bases: 4. Per the germline V gene, CDR1 is MNHEY and CDR2 is SMNVEV (reference sequence). The CDR3 is 15 amino acids. In nucleotides, the CDR3 is TGTGCCAGCAGGCTAACTAGCGGGGGGGCCTACGAGCAGTACTTC. Amino acid sequence: CASRLTSGGAYEQYF.

This clonotype was observed at least ten times. The chain couples TRBV6-6 to TRBJ2-1; TRBD2 aligns across 8 bases. Germline V gives CDR1 MNHNY, CDR2 SVGAGI (reference sequence). This CDR3 contains 15 residues. J lost 8 bases, V lost 8 bases, and 14 bases had no gene match. The CDR3: CASGVSGGVPDEQFF. The CDR3 bases are TGTGCCAGCGGGGTGAGCGGGGGAGTCCCTGATGAGCAGTTCTTC.

This clonotype was recorded at least ten times. This chain joins TRBV11-2 and TRBJ1-4, with D hard to call. Trimming stripped 4 bases from V and 8 bases from J, with 11 bases between. CDR1 and CDR2 from the germline V gene are SGHAT and FQNNGV. This CDR3 spans 13 amino acids. CDR3 in amino acids: CASSSPLGEKLFF. CDR3 DNA sequence: TGTGCCAGCAGCTCCCCCTTAGGGGAAAAACTGTTTTTT. The full variable domain, rest sourced from reference TRBV11-2 and TRBJ1-4, is EAGVAQSPRYKIIEKRQSVAFWCNPISGHATLYWYQQILGQGPKLLIQFQNNGVVDDSQLPKDRFSAERLKGVDSTLKIQPAKLEDSAVYLCASSSPLGEKLFFGSGTQLSVL.